This T cell receptor beta chain was identified in a study of T cell clonality in common variable immunodeficiency. Study conclusions and caveats: Shared TCRbeta clones were fewer between CVID subjects than controls. TCRbeta clonality was increased in CVID versus healthy controls. Fewer deletions and N-nucleotide insertions were reportedly seen in common variable immunodeficiency TCR beta sequences. Repertoire-complication correlations in CVID were limited by patient heterogeneity.

There are many counts of this clone. Its antigen is not identified. The CDR3 end lies 3 residues beyond the end of the read and is filled in from the germline J gene. Some clones are missing from TCRdb's copy, which holds only in-frame ones; the method was immunoSEQ multiplex PCR. The sample has tens of thousands of clones, none seen only once; the top ten hold about 1.8%. Germline V gene lookup returns CDR1 LNHDA and CDR2 SQIVND (reference sequence). There are 15 residues in the CDR3. V was cut by 4 bases and J by 0 bases, with 13 bases left in between. The TCR sequence derives from a person aged 18 to 75 in good health. The rearrangement joins TRBV19 to TRBJ2-7, with D perhaps TRBD1 (6 bases). Sequencing was done on a sample of peripheral blood mononuclear cells. CDR3 region: CASSTGHPNSYEQYF. The sequenced CDR3 bases are TGTGCCAGTAGTACGGGACACCCGAACTCCTACGAG.